The 28 T cell receptor beta chains listed next were all sequenced from one sample in a study of T-cell reconstitution after alpha-beta-depleted transplantation in children. The authors prepared the TCRbeta library with unique molecular identifiers. TCRdb re-called the PCR reads through MiXCR, storing one row per CDR3 protein. The sample consists of about 980,000 distinct CDR3 sequences, about 30% of them appearing once. Here the sequenced sample was PBMCs, mostly from graft donor cells, taken 360 days after TCRalphabeta/CD19-depleted stem cell transplant. All receptors derive from a boy in the first two years of life who had a stem cell transplant for SCID, so the T cells may come from the graft donor.

This clonotype has just a few counts. The genes are TRBV7-2 and TRBJ2-1, with 7 bases fitting TRBD2. CDR1 and CDR2 from the germline V gene are SGHTA and FQGNSA. This CDR3 region has 12 residues. The trim removed 3 bases at V and 11 bases at J, leaving 4 bases unmatched. The CDR3 region is CASSFPGGKQFF. DNA of the CDR3: TGTGCCAGCAGCTTCCCGGGGGGTAAGCAGTTCTTC. Full variable domain (missing parts from reference TRBV7-2 and TRBJ2-1): GAGVSQSPSNKVTEKGKDVELRCDPISGHTALYWYRQSLGQGLEFLIYFQGNSAPDKSGLPSDRFSAERTGGSVSTLTIQRTQQEDSAVYLCASSFPGGKQFFGPGTRLTVL.

This chain links TRBV4-3 with TRBJ2-7, with D perhaps TRBD2 (5 bases). CDR3 size: 15 residues. The V end lost 4 bases, the J end lost 7 bases, and 20 bases lay between the germline ends. CDR1 and CDR2 from the germline V gene are LGHNA and YSLEER. CDR3 DNA sequence: TGCGCCAGCAGCCTGATGATGGACCCGGGGATGGAGCAGTACTTC. Amino acid sequence: CASSLMMDPGMEQYF.

This clonotype was observed a handful of times. The CDR3, as DNA: TGTGCCAGCAGAATGAGGGGCGGGAAAGAGACCCAGTACTTC. This translates into CASRMRGGKETQYF. This chain joins TRBV5-6 and TRBJ2-5; TRBD2 might be the D (6 bases). V gave up 5 bases and J gave up 3 bases, with 14 bases separating them. In germline, CDR1 is SGHDT, CDR2 YYEEEE. The CDR3 has 14 amino acids. Using reference TRBV5-6 and TRBJ2-5 for the parts outside the CDR3, the full variable domain is DAGVTQSPTHLIKTRGQQVTLRCSPKSGHDTVSWYQQALGQGPQFIFQYYEEEERQRGNFPDRFSGHQFPNYSSELNVNALLLGDSALYLCASRMRGGKETQYFGPGTRLLVL.

V usage is TRBV29-1 and J usage is TRBJ2-1, with D possibly TRBD2 on 7 matching bases. V lost 7 bases, J lost 8 bases, and 15 bases lay in between. The CDR3 is made up of 12 amino acids. The germline CDR1 and CDR2 sequences are SQVTM and ANQGSEA. Here the CDR3 reads CSAAGTSHEQFF. CDR3 DNA sequence: TGCAGCGCAGCGGGGACATCTCATGAGCAGTTCTTC.

J is TRBJ1-4 and V is TRBV11-1, with TRBD1 identical over 8 bases. The CDR3 totals 15 residues. With 5 bases clipped from V and 6 bases from J, the junction kept 8 bases outside the gene matches. The germline gives CDR1 SGHAT, CDR2 FQDESV (reference sequence). Here the CDR3 DNA reads TGTGCCAGCAGCGCGCGACAGGGGTGGGATGAAAAACTGTTTTTT. It encodes CASSARQGWDEKLFF.

The count of this clonotype is one. The V call is TRBV7-3, the J call TRBJ2-3; no clear D gene. Trimming left V 4 bases short and J 8 bases short, with 13 bases between. The CDR3 consists of 13 residues. Per germline, CDR1 SGHTA and CDR2 FQGTGA. For the CDR3, the DNA is TGTGCCAGCAGCTCGGATTTTAGGAGTACGCAGTATTTT. It yields the protein CASSSDFRSTQYF.

A few counts support this clonotype. The chain carries TRBV3-1 and TRBJ1-1; no reliable D call. Germline CDR1 reads LGHDT; CDR2 reads YNNKEL (reference sequence). Trimming cost V 4 bases and J 1 base, with 10 bases left between them. There are 14 residues in the CDR3. The CDR3 protein is CASSLAAPNTEAFF. The DNA for the CDR3 is TGTGCCAGCAGCCTAGCCGCCCCGAACACTGAAGCTTTCTTT.

The table lists this clonotype with a few counts. The V gene is TRBV20-1, the J gene TRBJ2-2; D gene ambiguous. With 3 bases removed from V and 5 bases from J, the gap between germline ends came to 13 bases. The CDR3 length is 14 residues. Per the germline V gene, CDR1 is DFQATT and CDR2 is SNEGSKA (reference sequence). The CDR3 spells CSARPGPRTGELFF. DNA for the CDR3: TGCAGTGCTAGGCCGGGCCCAAGGACCGGGGAGCTGTTTTTT.

This sequence joins TRBV5-5 and TRBJ2-2; D possibly corresponds to TRBD2 (6 bases). The CDR3 spans 16 residues. V lost 4 bases and J 5 bases, leaving 18 bases between the germline ends. The germline V gene encodes CDR1 SGHKS and CDR2 YYEKEE (reference sequence). CDR3 sequence (DNA): TGTGCCAGCAGCACCGCCCCCAGCGGGTCTACCGGGGAGCTGTTTTTT. This gives the protein CASSTAPSGSTGELFF.

This chain joins TRBV7-3 and TRBJ2-1; D remains unclear. This CDR3 has 13 residues. CDR1 and CDR2 (germline): SGHTA, FQGTGA. V lost 1 base, J lost 9 bases, and 10 bases lay in between. CDR3 in DNA: TGTGCCAGCAGCTTAAGCCCTCCGGGTGAGCAGTTCTTC. It encodes CASSLSPPGEQFF.

This clonotype was counted at least ten times. V usage is TRBV25-1 and J usage is TRBJ1-2; D is perhaps TRBD1 (5 bases). This CDR3 has 13 amino acids. Germline assignment: CDR1 MGHDK and CDR2 SYGVNS. The ends were cut back, 5 bases at V and 5 bases at J, with 12 bases in the middle. In DNA form, the CDR3 reads TGTGCCAGCAGTCTAAACAAGGGGTATGGCTACACCTTC. Translating gives CASSLNKGYGYTF.

This clonotype came up many times. The chain uses TRBV7-9 and TRBJ2-3; TRBD1 is a possible D gene (6 bases). The CDR3 is made up of 15 amino acids. Germline CDR1 and CDR2: SEHNR and FQNEAQ (reference sequence). V lost 5 bases and J lost 2, with 14 bases in between. CDR3 region: CASSRQVLVTDTQYF. DNA for the CDR3: TGTGCCAGCAGCCGACAGGTCCTCGTCACAGATACGCAGTATTTT.

This clonotype was picked up a small number of times. The J gene is TRBJ2-1, the V gene TRBV20-1; 10 nucleotides align to TRBD2. The CDR3 has 19 amino acids. The V gene's germline CDR1 is DFQATT and CDR2 SNEGSKA (reference sequence). The junction had 16 bases not matched to a gene; V was cut back by 5 bases and J by 0 bases. The CDR3 DNA reads TGCAGTGCTCATCCCTTGGGGGGACTAGCGCGAAGCTCCTACAATGAGCAGTTCTTC. Translated, it gives CSAHPLGGLARSSYNEQFF.

V and J are TRBV15 and TRBJ1-6, with a possible D match to TRBD1 (5 bases). Germline assignment: CDR1 LNHNV and CDR2 YYDKDF (reference sequence). CDR3 length: 16 residues. Trimming cost V 3 bases and J 8 bases, with 17 bases left between them. The CDR3 DNA reads as TGTGCCACCAGCAGTGAGGGGCAGGGAACAGATTCACCCCTCCACTTT. Protein: CATSSEGQGTDSPLHF.

In this sample, this clonotype turned up a few times. The chain links TRBV6-1 to TRBJ2-2, with a weak D call TRBD2 (6 bases). The V gene lost 6 bases and the J gene lost 0 bases, with 14 bases spanning the gap. Germline loops: CDR1 MNHNS, CDR2 SASEGT. CDR3 length: 16 amino acids. In nucleotides, the CDR3 is TGTGCCAGCAGACTCAGCGGGCCAACGAACACCGGGGAGCTGTTTTTT. Protein: CASRLSGPTNTGELFF.

The chain carries TRBV20-1 and TRBJ2-7, with 7 bases fitting TRBD1. Trimming cost V 4 bases and J 1 base; bases outside gene matches: 7. The CDR3 runs 14 residues. CDR1 DFQATT and CDR2 SNEGSKA come from the germline V gene (reference sequence). CDR3 protein: CSAKAGGYSYEQYF. The CDR3 DNA follows: TGCAGTGCTAAGGCAGGGGGATATTCCTACGAGCAGTACTTC.

This chain uses TRBV15 with TRBJ1-4; D might be TRBD1 (6 bases). The CDR3 has 13 amino acids. V was shortened by 6 bases and J by 6 bases, with 11 bases between the two germline ends. From germline, CDR1 is LNHNV and CDR2 YYDKDF (reference sequence). CDR3 nucleotides: TGTGCCACCAGAGGGGGGGAGGATGAAAAACTGTTTTTT. This sequence encodes CATRGGEDEKLFF.

The chain's CDR3 is CASSFGTTDSYEQYF. The CDR3 DNA follows: TGCGCCAGCAGCTTTGGGACAACAGACTCCTACGAGCAGTACTTC. V is TRBV5-1 and J is TRBJ2-7, with D tentatively TRBD1 (6 bases). Trimming left V 2 bases short and J 0 bases short, with 12 bases between. The CDR3 runs 15 residues. The germline gives CDR1 SGHRS, CDR2 YFSETQ. The variable domain in full, completed from reference TRBV5-1 and TRBJ2-7, reads KAGVTQTPRYLIKTRGQQVTLSCSPISGHRSVSWYQQTPGQGLQFLFEYFSETQRNKGNFPGRFSGRQFSNSRSEMNVSTLELGDSALYLCASSFGTTDSYEQYFGPGTRLTVT.

This clonotype was counted a single time. The genes are TRBV6-5 and TRBJ1-2, with TRBD1 as a possible D gene (5 bases). V lost 0 bases and J 4 bases, leaving 12 bases between the germline ends. Per the germline V gene, CDR1 is MNHEY and CDR2 is SVGAGI. The length of the CDR3 is 15 residues. CDR3 DNA sequence: TGTGCCAGCAGTTACTCGATCCAGGGTTCCTATGGCTACACCTTC. It yields the protein CASSYSIQGSYGYTF.

The rearrangement joins TRBV5-6 to TRBJ2-1; unclear D gene. V lost 6 bases and J 4 bases, leaving 8 bases between the germline ends. The CDR3 is 12 amino acids. Germline V gene lookup returns CDR1 SGHDT and CDR2 YYEEEE. The CDR3 here is CASNLGYNEQFF. The DNA of the CDR3 is TGTGCCAGCAACTTAGGTTACAATGAGCAGTTCTTC.

This clonotype was seen only once. This chain links TRBV18 with TRBJ2-7, with D possibly matching TRBD1 (6 bases). V gave up 6 bases and J gave up 5 bases, with 20 bases separating them. Looked up from germline, CDR1 is KGHSH and CDR2 is LQKENI. This CDR3 region has 15 residues. The CDR3 region has the DNA TGTGCCAGCTCCTCTTTAGGGGGAAGTAGGAACGAGCAGTACTTC. This translates into CASSSLGGSRNEQYF.

The sample holds a few counts of this clonotype. The gene calls are TRBV6-5 and TRBJ1-4, with D tentatively TRBD1 (6 bases). V lost 2 bases and J lost 7, with 14 bases in between. Looked up from germline, CDR1 is MNHEY and CDR2 is SVGAGI. CDR3 size: 15 residues. The chain's CDR3 is CASSYPQGGSEKLFF. CDR3 sequence (DNA): TGTGCCAGCAGTTACCCACAGGGTGGGAGTGAAAAACTGTTTTTT.

The chain combines TRBV24-1 with TRBJ1-1; D gene ambiguous. Germline CDR1 KGHDR, CDR2 SFDVKD. V lost 12 bases and J lost 1, with 17 bases in between. This CDR3 region has 14 residues. CDR3 in amino acids: CAPDAGPRNTEAFF. The CDR3, as DNA: TGTGCCCCAGACGCCGGCCCGCGGAACACTGAAGCTTTCTTT.

The sample holds a few counts of this clonotype. This chain uses TRBV30 with TRBJ1-2; no firm D call. V lost 3 bases and J lost 4, with 12 bases in between. This CDR3 has 13 amino acids. CDR1 is GTSNPN, CDR2 SVGIG, per germline (reference sequence). Written as DNA, the CDR3 is TGTGCCTGGAGGGTGCTCGGATCCTATGGCTACACCTTC. Its protein is CAWRVLGSYGYTF.

The chain links TRBV5-1 to TRBJ2-1, with D unresolved. V lost 0 bases and J 9 bases, leaving 10 bases between the germline ends. Looked up from germline, CDR1 is SGHRS and CDR2 is YFSETQ. This CDR3 contains 13 residues. This chain's CDR3 is CASSLGPLSEQFF. In nucleotides, the CDR3 is TGCGCCAGCAGCTTGGGACCCCTGAGTGAGCAGTTCTTC. Supplemented by reference TRBV5-1 and TRBJ2-1, the full variable domain reads KAGVTQTPRYLIKTRGQQVTLSCSPISGHRSVSWYQQTPGQGLQFLFEYFSETQRNKGNFPGRFSGRQFSNSRSEMNVSTLELGDSALYLCASSLGPLSEQFFGPGTRLTVL.

This clonotype has a handful of counts. The chain joins TRBV10-3 to TRBJ2-3; 7 nucleotides align to TRBD2. Per germline, CDR1 ENHRY and CDR2 SYGVKD. J lost 3 bases, V lost 3 bases, and 9 bases had no gene match. The CDR3 totals 16 residues. CDR3: CAISDRAGDGTDTQYF. The DNA of the CDR3 is TGTGCCATCAGTGATCGGGCGGGGGATGGGACAGATACGCAGTATTTT.

This clonotype came up a few times. This sequence joins TRBV20-1 and TRBJ2-4; TRBD2 might be the D (6 bases). The germline V gene has CDR1 DFQATT and CDR2 SNEGSKA (reference sequence). The CDR3 contains 13 residues. Trimming removed 3 bases at V and 7 bases at J, with 13 bases between. The chain's CDR3 is CSARGRLANIQYF. The CDR3, as DNA: TGCAGTGCTAGGGGGAGGTTGGCGAACATTCAGTACTTC.

This clonotype was counted a few times. V gene TRBV7-9 combines with J gene TRBJ1-2; tentative D call: TRBD1 (6 bases). The ends were cut back, 5 bases at V and 4 bases at J, with 23 bases in the middle. This CDR3 is 17 amino acids long. CDR1 and CDR2 (germline): SEHNR, FQNEAQ (reference sequence). CDR3 DNA sequence: TGTGCCAGCAGCCCCGGACAGTTCGAAACCTCCCTCTATGGCTACACCTTC. Translating it yields CASSPGQFETSLYGYTF.